One and the same sample provided the 13 T cell receptor beta chains below, sequenced in a study of blood T cells in healthy people across ages. Primers used in a second PCR of roughly 7 to 11 cycles were a sample-barcoded 5' primer and a J-beta primer mix. From the 5' RACE reads, TCRdb called clonotypes with MiXCR, one entry per CDR3 protein. The sample yields some 900,000 distinct CDR3 sequences, roughly 50% seen once. Sequenced sample: blood. The receptors come from a man aged 25-45 years in good health.

The V gene is TRBV4-3, the J gene TRBJ2-7, with a tentative D call TRBD1 (6 bases). The CDR3 runs 15 residues. Deletions cut 3 bases from V and 4 bases from J, with 16 bases between. Germline CDR1 reads LGHNA; CDR2 reads YSLEER. The CDR3 sequence: CASSHSRGIGYEQYF. CDR3 nucleotides: TGCGCCAGCAGCCATAGCAGGGGCATTGGGTACGAGCAGTACTTC.

The V gene is TRBV2, the J gene TRBJ1-1, with D possibly being TRBD1 (5 bases). The CDR3 sequence is 14 residues long. Germline CDR1 and CDR2: SNHLY and FYNNEI. Trimming cost V 6 bases and J 4 bases, with 15 bases left between them. The CDR3 DNA reads as TGTGCCAGCAGGGTGAGGGGACGGAGCACTGAAGCTTTCTTT. This sequence encodes CASRVRGRSTEAFF.

In this sample, this clonotype turned up a few times. This clone may be a read error of a much larger clone one base away. This rearrangement joins TRBV12-3 or TRBV12-4 to TRBJ2-7; perhaps TRBD2 as D (6 bases). CDR3 size: 15 residues. V dropped 4 bases and J dropped 3 bases, with 16 bases sitting between them. Written as DNA, the CDR3 is TGTGCCAGCAGTTGGGATAACACAGCGGGCTACGAGCAGTACTTC. It yields the protein CASSWDNTAGYEQYF.

V usage is TRBV10-2 and J usage is TRBJ2-1; 7 nucleotides match TRBD2. J gave up 0 bases and V 8 bases, and 7 bases lay outside the gene matches. The CDR3 is made up of 15 amino acids. Germline V CDR1 and CDR2: WSHSY, SAAADI. In DNA form, the CDR3 reads TGCGCCAGCCGATCAGCGGGGAGCTCCTACAATGAGCAGTTCTTC. Encoded protein: CASRSAGSSYNEQFF.

The V call is TRBV18, the J call TRBJ1-1; 8 bases match TRBD1. The CDR3 is 15 residues long. After removal of 3 bases from V and 5 bases from J, the junction contained 8 bases not matched to a gene. CDR1 and CDR2 (germline): KGHSH, LQKENI. CDR3 nucleotide sequence: TGTGCCAGCTCACCTCGGGCAGGGGGCAGTACTGAAGCTTTCTTT. Amino acid sequence: CASSPRAGGSTEAFF.

This clonotype was seen only once. The V and J genes are TRBV6-5 and TRBJ2-7; TRBD1 matches 7 bases. In germline, CDR1 is MNHEY, CDR2 SVGAGI. Trimming at V came to 0 bases and at J to 2 bases, leaving 7 bases not matched to a gene. The CDR3 length is 16 residues. The CDR3 nucleotides read TGTGCCAGCAGTTACTCGAGTCAGGGGGAAACCTACGAGCAGTACTTC. Translation: CASSYSSQGETYEQYF.

J is TRBJ1-2 and V is TRBV28; 8 bases are a match to TRBD1. Trimming at V came to 2 bases and at J to 5 bases, leaving 13 bases not matched to a gene. Germline loops: CDR1 MDHEN, CDR2 SYDVKM. The CDR3 sequence is 17 residues long. DNA of the CDR3: TGTGCCAGCAGTTTAGCAGGGGGCACCGCCTATCAATATGGCTACACCTTC. Translation gives CASSLAGGTAYQYGYTF.

The chain joins TRBV7-9 to TRBJ1-2; tentative D call: TRBD1 (5 bases). Germline V CDR1 and CDR2: SEHNR, FQNEAQ (reference sequence). The V end was cut by 7 bases, the J end by 6 bases, with 15 bases between. The length of the CDR3 is 13 residues. CDR3 amino acids: CASTLEGMDGYTF. The CDR3 DNA is TGTGCCAGCACCTTGGAGGGGATGGATGGCTACACCTTC.

This sequence joins TRBV6-1 and TRBJ1-1; TRBD1 agrees at 7 bases. The CDR3 is made up of 14 amino acids. From germline, CDR1 is MNHNS and CDR2 SASEGT. V lost 7 bases, J lost 2 bases, and 7 bases stayed unmatched. The CDR3 loop is CASNPTGLNTEAFF. The CDR3 region has the DNA TGTGCCAGCAATCCGACAGGGCTAAACACTGAAGCTTTCTTT.

The chain couples TRBV20-1 to TRBJ2-6, with D maybe TRBD1 (5 bases). Trimming pared 6 bases from V and 0 bases from J, leaving 9 bases between. CDR3 length: 14 amino acids. Germline V gives CDR1 DFQATT, CDR2 SNEGSKA (reference sequence). The CDR3, as DNA: TGCAGTGCCAAGGGGCACTCTGGGGCCAACGTCCTGACTTTC. Translating it yields CSAKGHSGANVLTF.

This sequence joins TRBV4-3 and TRBJ1-5; a weak D match, TRBD1 (5 bases). Germline lookup yields CDR1 LGHNA and CDR2 YSLEER. This CDR3 is 17 amino acids long. Trimming cost V 0 bases and J 0 bases, with 12 bases left between them. CDR3 nucleotides: TGCGCCAGCAGCCAAGATTCCGGGGGTTATAGCAATCAGCCCCAGCATTTT. Amino acids: CASSQDSGGYSNQPQHF.

V is TRBV9 and J is TRBJ2-2, with a weak D call TRBD2 (7 bases). V lost 4 bases, J lost 5 bases, and 18 bases lay in between. Germline CDR1 and CDR2: SGDLS and YYNGEE. This CDR3 is 16 amino acids long. CDR3 bases: TGTGCCAGCAGCCCAAGGACAGTCGGGGGGACCGGGGAGCTGTTTTTT. Encoded protein: CASSPRTVGGTGELFF.

This chain joins TRBV12-3 or TRBV12-4 and TRBJ1-5; 8 positions agree with TRBD1. The CDR3 has 19 amino acids. The junction had 18 bases not matched to a gene; V was cut back by 5 bases and J by 3 bases. The chain's CDR3 is CASSTSDRGKALPNQPQHF. DNA of the CDR3: TGTGCCAGCAGTACCTCCGACAGGGGAAAGGCTCTACCCAATCAGCCCCAGCATTTT.